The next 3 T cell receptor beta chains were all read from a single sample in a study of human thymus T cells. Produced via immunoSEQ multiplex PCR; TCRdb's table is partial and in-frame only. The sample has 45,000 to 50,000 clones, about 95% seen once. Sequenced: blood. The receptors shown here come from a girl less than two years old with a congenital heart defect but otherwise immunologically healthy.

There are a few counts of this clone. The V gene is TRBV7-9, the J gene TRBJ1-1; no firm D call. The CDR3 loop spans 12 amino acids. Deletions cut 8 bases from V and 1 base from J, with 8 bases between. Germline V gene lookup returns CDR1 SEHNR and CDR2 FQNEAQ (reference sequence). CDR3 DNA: TGTGCCAGCGATCGTGCGAACACTGAAGCTTTCTTT. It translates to CASDRANTEAFF.

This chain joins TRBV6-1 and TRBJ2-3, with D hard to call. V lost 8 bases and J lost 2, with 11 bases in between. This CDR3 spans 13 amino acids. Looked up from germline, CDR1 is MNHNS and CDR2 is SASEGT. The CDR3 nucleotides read TGTGCCAGCGGATTAACCCTCACAGATACGCAGTATTTT. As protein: CASGLTLTDTQYF.

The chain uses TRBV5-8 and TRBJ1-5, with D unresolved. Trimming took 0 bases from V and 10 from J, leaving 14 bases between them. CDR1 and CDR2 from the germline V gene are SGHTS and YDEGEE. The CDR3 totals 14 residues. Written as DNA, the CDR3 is TGTGCCAGCAGCTTGGTTACGCGAACCGGCCCCCAGCATTTT. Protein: CASSLVTRTGPQHF.